These 4 T cell receptor beta chains originate from one sample sequenced in a study of TIL therapy for anti-PD-1-resistant metastatic lung cancer. The immunoSEQ assay was v3. Sequencing was performed with immunoSEQ multiplex PCR; in TCRdb, only in-frame clones are kept and a portion is missing. The table lists tens of thousands of clones, 69% of them singletons, with approximately 7% in the top ten. Time point: pre-treatment sample, taken before nivolumab and TIL therapy. This sample comprised blood, obtained at baseline. These receptors came from a person aged 25-79 years with non-small cell lung cancer.

The rearrangement links TRBV6-5 to TRBJ1-1; D call uncertain. The CDR3 consists of 13 residues. Germline CDR1 reads MNHEY; CDR2 reads SVGAGI. In DNA, the CDR3 is TGTGTCGTGGCAGCACGGTCAAGGACTGAAGCTTTCTTT. As protein: CVVAARSRTEAFF.

The gene calls are TRBV19 and TRBJ1-5; D possibly corresponds to TRBD1 (5 bases). This CDR3 is 15 amino acids long. The germline V and J ends were trimmed by 3 bases and 2 bases, with 11 bases remaining between them. The germline gives CDR1 LNHDA, CDR2 SQIVND (reference sequence). The chain's CDR3 is CASSMVGLRNQPQHF. In nucleotides, the CDR3 is TGTGCCAGTAGTATGGTGGGGCTACGCAATCAGCCCCAGCATTTT. Variable domain in full (rest from reference TRBV19 and TRBJ1-5): DGGITQSPKYLFRKEGQNVTLSCEQNLNHDAMYWYRQDPGQGLRLIYYSQIVNDFQKGDIAEGYSVSREKKESFPLTVTSAQKNPTAFYLCASSMVGLRNQPQHFGDGTRLSIL.

The rearrangement uses TRBV9 and TRBJ1-1; the D gene is possibly TRBD1 (6 bases). This CDR3 is 10 amino acids long. CDR1 and CDR2 from the germline V gene are SGDLS and YYNGEE. Trimming removed 6 bases from V and 8 bases from J, with 8 bases in between. CDR3 loop: CASNDREAFF. The CDR3 DNA follows: TGTGCCAGCAACGACAGGGAAGCTTTCTTT.

Concerning this clone itself: This CDR3 is also generated by other DNA sequences in the sample. This chain joins TRBV7-9 and TRBJ1-1, with TRBD1 identical over 8 bases. Germline CDR1 SEHNR, CDR2 FQNEAQ (reference sequence). The CDR3 is 14 residues long. V shed 2 bases and J 6 bases; nucleotides not matched to a gene: 5. The CDR3 DNA follows: TGTGCCAGCAGCTTAAATCAGGGGGCGGCTGAAGCTTTCTTT. It codes for CASSLNQGAAEAFF.